The 30 T cell receptor beta chains below come from one sample, sequenced in a study of blood T cell repertoires in COVID-19. Clones were sequenced by immunoSEQ multiplex PCR, and TCRdb holds only the in-frame ones, with some missing. In the table there are roughly 250,000 clones, nearly 95% of which are singletons. Sequencing used peripheral blood. The receptors here all came from a man aged 30 to 45 with COVID-19, enrolled during active disease.

The chain has TRBV30 and TRBJ2-7; 12 bases are a match to TRBD2. This CDR3 contains 12 residues. V gave up 7 bases and J gave up 8 bases; unmatched junction bases: 6. Germline assignment: CDR1 GTSNPN and CDR2 SVGIG (reference sequence). Written as DNA, the CDR3 is TGTGCCTACTGGACTAGCGGGGAGAAGCAGTACTTC. Translated: CAYWTSGEKQYF. The entire variable domain, with the rest obtained from reference TRBV30 and TRBJ2-7, is as follows: SQTIHQWPATLVQPVGSPLSLECTVEGTSNPNLYWYRQAAGRGLQLLFYSVGIGQISSEVPQNLSASRPQDRQFILSSKKLLLSDSGFYLCAYWTSGEKQYFGPGTRLTVT.

The table lists this clone with a few counts. The rearrangement joins TRBV27 to TRBJ1-2; D is uncertain. Trimming took 0 bases from V and 8 from J, leaving 16 bases between them. Germline CDR1 is MNHEY and CDR2 is SMNVEV (reference sequence). The CDR3 has 15 amino acids. The CDR3 DNA reads TGTGCCAGCAGTTTATCGATGAGGGTAAGAGGCGGCTACACCTTC. Residues: CASSLSMRVRGGYTF.

The rearrangement uses TRBV9 and TRBJ2-1; TRBD2 matches at 8 bases. This CDR3 contains 16 residues. Germline CDR1 and CDR2: SGDLS and YYNGEE. V lost 1 base, J lost 7 bases, and 10 bases stayed unmatched. CDR3 protein: CASSVPRGGSINEQFF. CDR3 DNA sequence: TGTGCCAGCAGCGTACCACGGGGGGGCAGTATTAATGAGCAGTTCTTC.

The chain couples TRBV6-5 to TRBJ2-3; tentative D call: TRBD2 (6 bases). The CDR3 contains 15 residues. The germline V gene has CDR1 MNHEY and CDR2 SVGAGI. V was pared by 7 bases and J by 2 bases, with 16 bases between. As DNA, the CDR3 is TGTGCCAGCACCGCGACCGGGGGAGACACAGATACGCAGTATTTT. Its protein product is CASTATGGDTDTQYF.

This clone showed up just a few times. V and J are TRBV19 and TRBJ1-5; unclear D gene. The V and J ends lost 7 bases and 3 bases respectively, with 16 bases between them. Germline V CDR1 and CDR2: LNHDA, SQIVND (reference sequence). The length of the CDR3 is 15 residues. This CDR3 reads CASTQFGGSNQPQHF. The CDR3 DNA follows: TGTGCCAGTACCCAATTCGGAGGTTCCAATCAGCCCCAGCATTTT. The full variable domain, its missing parts supplied by reference TRBV19 and TRBJ1-5, is DGGITQSPKYLFRKEGQNVTLSCEQNLNHDAMYWYRQDPGQGLRLIYYSQIVNDFQKGDIAEGYSVSREKKESFPLTVTSAQKNPTAFYLCASTQFGGSNQPQHFGDGTRLSIL.

The rearrangement joins TRBV5-4 to TRBJ2-3; 10 bases line up with TRBD2. The CDR3 is made up of 16 amino acids. J gave up 1 base and V 4 bases, and 6 bases lay outside the gene matches. Germline lookup yields CDR1 SGHNT and CDR2 YYREEE (reference sequence). CDR3 in DNA: TGTGCCAGCAGCCTCACTAGCGGGGTACGCACAGATACGCAGTATTTT. Its translation is CASSLTSGVRTDTQYF.

The rearrangement joins TRBV10-2 to TRBJ1-2; TRBD1 might be the D (5 bases). The germline V and J ends were trimmed by 3 bases and 8 bases, with 16 bases remaining between them. Germline assignment: CDR1 WSHSY and CDR2 SAAADI. This CDR3 spans 14 amino acids. CDR3: CASSDARESGGYTF. CDR3 in DNA: TGCGCCAGCAGTGACGCCAGGGAATCGGGCGGCTACACCTTC.

The gene calls are TRBV6-2 or TRBV6-3 and TRBJ1-4; D call uncertain. The CDR3 is 15 amino acids. The germline gives CDR1 MNHEY, CDR2 SVGEGT. V was trimmed by 2 bases and J by 8 bases, leaving 15 bases between them. The CDR3 bases are TGTGCCAGCAGTTACCTGGGTGTGGCGCGGGAAAAACTGTTTTTT. This gives the protein CASSYLGVAREKLFF.

The chain uses TRBV28 and TRBJ1-5; 7 nucleotides align to TRBD1. V lost 6 bases, J lost 1 base, and 9 bases stayed unmatched. The CDR3 totals 16 residues. From germline, CDR1 is MDHEN and CDR2 SYDVKM. The CDR3 DNA sequence: TGTGCCAGCAGATCTAACAGGGGCTGGAGCAATCAGCCCCAGCATTTT. This translates into CASRSNRGWSNQPQHF.

The chain carries TRBV5-1 and TRBJ1-5; tentatively, D is TRBD1 (6 bases). Trimming stripped 1 base from V and 0 bases from J, with 8 bases between. This CDR3 comprises 15 residues. CDR1 is SGHRS and CDR2 is YFSETQ in the germline V gene. CDR3 coding DNA: TGCGCCAGCAGCTTGTTGGACAGTAGCAATCAGCCCCAGCATTTT. This encodes CASSLLDSSNQPQHF.

There are a few counts of this clone. The gene calls are TRBV7-9 and TRBJ2-7; 7 bases are shared with TRBD1. Looked up from germline, CDR1 is SEHNR and CDR2 is FQNEAQ (reference sequence). The V segment lost 4 bases and the J segment 3 bases; nucleotides outside the gene matches: 6. This CDR3 contains 14 residues. This CDR3 reads CASSSRQGYYEQYF. Here the CDR3 DNA reads TGTGCCAGCAGCTCTAGACAGGGCTACTACGAGCAGTACTTC.

The V call is TRBV9, the J call TRBJ2-7, with a tentative D call TRBD1 (6 bases). Trimming pared 4 bases from V and 5 bases from J, leaving 19 bases between. The CDR3 has 15 amino acids. Germline CDR1 reads SGDLS; CDR2 reads YYNGEE. CDR3 region: CASSPRSGAGDEQYF. Written as DNA, the CDR3 is TGTGCCAGCAGCCCCCGCTCAGGGGCCGGGGACGAGCAGTACTTC. The whole variable domain, remainder taken from reference TRBV9 and TRBJ2-7, is DSGVTQTPKHLITATGQRVTLRCSPRSGDLSVYWYQQSLDQGLQFLIQYYNGEERAKGNILERFSAQQFPDLHSELNLSSLELGDSALYFCASSPRSGAGDEQYFGPGTRLTVT.

V gene TRBV7-9 combines with J gene TRBJ1-5; a weak D match, TRBD1 (6 bases). Germline V gene data show CDR1 as SEHNR and CDR2 as FQNEAQ (reference sequence). V gave up 5 bases and J gave up 0 bases, with 11 bases separating them. The CDR3 sequence is 15 residues long. The CDR3 is CASSRDTYSNQPQHF. CDR3 nucleotide sequence: TGTGCCAGCAGCCGGGACACCTATAGCAATCAGCCCCAGCATTTT.

The V and J genes are TRBV2 and TRBJ2-7; D perhaps matches TRBD1 (6 bases). The CDR3 covers 12 residues. Germline assignment: CDR1 SNHLY and CDR2 FYNNEI. V was cut by 7 bases and J by 2 bases, with 9 bases left in between. For the CDR3, the DNA is TGTGCCAGCAACACAGGGCCCTACGAGCAGTACTTC. Its protein is CASNTGPYEQYF.

V gene TRBV9 combines with J gene TRBJ2-7; TRBD1 agrees at 10 bases. CDR1 SGDLS and CDR2 YYNGEE come from the germline V gene. The V and J ends lost 4 bases and 6 bases, in that order; junction bases with no gene match: 7. There are 14 residues in the CDR3. The CDR3 DNA sequence: TGTGCCAGCAGCACCCGACAGGGGGCCACCGAGCAGTACTTC. Translation: CASSTRQGATEQYF.

The rearrangement links TRBV5-1 to TRBJ2-7; 7 positions agree with TRBD1. There are 15 residues in the CDR3. The germline gives CDR1 SGHRS, CDR2 YFSETQ. V dropped 2 bases and J dropped 0; count of bases not matched to a gene: 5. CDR3 residues: CASSLGDSFSYEQYF. CDR3 coding DNA: TGCGCCAGCAGCTTAGGGGACAGTTTCTCCTACGAGCAGTACTTC.

The CDR3 DNA reads as TGTGCCAGCAGCTTAGAAGCGGAGATCGGGTATGGCTACACCTTC. It yields the protein CASSLEAEIGYGYTF. The chain uses TRBV7-9 and TRBJ1-2; D is unclear. V lost 1 base to trimming and J lost 5 bases, with 14 bases between them. Germline V gene data show CDR1 as SEHNR and CDR2 as FQNEAQ (reference sequence). The CDR3 is 15 residues long. Looking up the rest from reference TRBV7-9 and TRBJ1-2 gives the full variable domain: DTGVSQNPRHKITKRGQNVTFRCDPISEHNRLYWYRQTLGQGPEFLTYFQNEAQLEKSRLLSDRFSAERPKGSFSTLEIQRTEQGDSAMYLCASSLEAEIGYGYTFGSGTRLTVV.

J is TRBJ2-7 and V is TRBV14, with 10 bases that match TRBD2. J lost 3 bases, V lost 4 bases, and 3 bases had no gene match. CDR1 and CDR2 (germline): SGHDN, FVKESK. The CDR3 covers 14 residues. CDR3 residues: CASSLASGGYEQYF. As DNA, the CDR3 is TGTGCCAGCAGCCTTGCTAGCGGGGGCTACGAGCAGTACTTC.

J is TRBJ1-1 and V is TRBV5-1; D is perhaps TRBD1 (5 bases). The germline CDR1 and CDR2 sequences are SGHRS and YFSETQ. There are 16 residues in the CDR3. V was pared by 2 bases and J by 0 bases, with 14 bases between. CDR3 sequence (DNA): TGCGCCAGCAGCTTTAGGCCAGGGTCGATGAACACTGAAGCTTTCTTT. Protein sequence: CASSFRPGSMNTEAFF.

V and J are TRBV6-5 and TRBJ1-4; D is perhaps TRBD1 (5 bases). Trimming shortened V by 10 bases and J by 5 bases, and 14 bases separated the two germline ends. The CDR3 loop spans 13 amino acids. CDR1 and CDR2 from the germline V gene are MNHEY and SVGAGI. CDR3 loop: CATPGNANEKLFF. The CDR3 nucleotides are TGTGCCACGCCAGGGAATGCGAATGAAAAACTGTTTTTT.

The J gene is TRBJ1-3, the V gene TRBV16; no definite D call. Trimming pared 2 bases from V and 0 bases from J, leaving 8 bases between. This CDR3 spans 15 amino acids. In germline, CDR1 is KGHSY, CDR2 FQNENV. The CDR3 coding sequence is TGTGCCAGCAGCCAACTCCGGGACTCTGGAAACACCATATATTTT. It yields the protein CASSQLRDSGNTIYF.

The V and J genes are TRBV3-1 (or the pseudogene TRBV3-2) and TRBJ2-5, with 8 bases matching TRBD2. The CDR3 sequence is 16 residues long. V shed 1 base, J shed 7 bases, and the junction held 11 bases outside the gene matches. Germline V gene sequence: CDR1 LGHDT, CDR2 YNNKEL (reference sequence). The CDR3 sequence is CASSQVTGGRGGTQYF. DNA for the CDR3: TGTGCCAGCAGCCAAGTTACGGGGGGGCGAGGAGGGACCCAGTACTTC.

The genes are TRBV7-4 and TRBJ2-5; 7 bases are shared with TRBD2. This CDR3 contains 19 residues. The V gene's germline CDR1 is SGHVT and CDR2 SQSDAQ. V was pared by 5 bases and J by 0 bases, with 18 bases of the junction left unmatched. For the CDR3, the DNA is TGTGCCAGCAGCCTCAGGGCACTAGCGCCTTGGCCGTACCAAGAGACCCAGTACTTC. The encoded protein is CASSLRALAPWPYQETQYF.

The gene calls are TRBV6-5 and TRBJ2-1; 7 nucleotides match TRBD1. The CDR3 consists of 16 residues. The junction had 11 bases not matched to a gene; V was cut back by 1 base and J by 8 bases. The germline V gene encodes CDR1 MNHEY and CDR2 SVGAGI. The CDR3 loop reads CASSYYDQGTVDEQFF. DNA for the CDR3: TGTGCCAGCAGTTACTACGATCAGGGGACAGTCGATGAGCAGTTCTTC.

The rearrangement joins TRBV10-1 to TRBJ2-3; 10 bases agree with TRBD2. This CDR3 has 16 amino acids. V dropped 4 bases and J dropped 0; count of bases not matched to a gene: 4. CDR1 is WNHNN and CDR2 is SYGVQD in the germline V gene (reference sequence). CDR3 amino acids: CASSGGTSASTDTQYF. CDR3 nucleotides: TGCGCCAGCAGTGGGGGGACTAGCGCCAGCACAGATACGCAGTATTTT.

This clone was picked up one time. This chain connects TRBV19 to TRBJ1-5, with D tentatively TRBD1 (6 bases). Trimming removed 4 bases from V and 3 bases from J, with 10 bases in between. Germline V gives CDR1 LNHDA, CDR2 SQIVND (reference sequence). The CDR3 length is 14 residues. The CDR3 nucleotides are TGTGCCAGTAGTACTACAGGGAACAATCAGCCCCAGCATTTT. Translation gives CASSTTGNNQPQHF.

The J gene is TRBJ1-5, the V gene TRBV15; TRBD1 matches at 8 bases. The CDR3 covers 15 residues. Germline CDR1 and CDR2: LNHNV and YYDKDF (reference sequence). The ends lost 7 bases at V and 5 bases at J; junction bases unmatched: 10. The CDR3 coding sequence is TGTGCCACCACCAAGGACAGGGAGAGCCATCAGCCCCAGCATTTT. This sequence encodes CATTKDRESHQPQHF.

The chain couples TRBV5-4 to TRBJ2-3, with unresolved D. Trimming removed 5 bases from V and 10 bases from J, with 26 bases in between. Germline V gene sequence: CDR1 SGHNT, CDR2 YYREEE (reference sequence). The CDR3 has 16 residues. The CDR3 reads CASRPLFGRAGTPQYF. Written as DNA, the CDR3 is TGTGCCAGCAGACCCCTCTTCGGTCGAGCAGGAACTCCGCAGTATTTT.

The CDR3 sequence is CASSEAMIRGSIYEQYF. The CDR3 DNA reads as TGTGCCAGCAGTGAAGCGATGATAAGGGGTAGTATCTACGAGCAGTACTTC. The chain links TRBV2 to TRBJ2-7, with D perhaps TRBD1 (5 bases). The CDR3 is 17 residues long. The germline V gene encodes CDR1 SNHLY and CDR2 FYNNEI. V dropped 0 bases and J dropped 3 bases, with 18 bases sitting between them. Full variable domain (rest looked up from reference TRBV2 and TRBJ2-7): EPEVTQTPSHQVTQMGQEVILRCVPISNHLYFYWYRQILGQKVEFLVSFYNNEISEKSEIFDDQFSVERPDGSNFTLKIRSTKLEDSAMYFCASSEAMIRGSIYEQYFGPGTRLTVT.

V is TRBV2 and J is TRBJ2-2; D remains ambiguous. The CDR3 extends over 16 amino acids. CDR1 is SNHLY, CDR2 FYNNEI, per germline. The V end lost 6 bases, the J end lost 5 bases, and 19 bases lay between the germline ends. The CDR3 is CASRKTWAGRTGELFF. The CDR3 DNA reads TGTGCCAGCAGAAAAACCTGGGCAGGAAGGACCGGGGAGCTGTTTTTT.